Presented here are 18 T cell receptor beta chains from one specimen sequenced in a study of shared clonotypes between healthy human individuals. The repertoire was sequenced with immunoSEQ multiplex PCR; TCRdb's copy has only in-frame clones and lacks some. The sample holds about 2 million clones, 90% to 95% seen once. Input material: naive CD4+ T cells sorted from blood. Subset meaning: CD45RA+ positively selected. These receptors were taken from a man between 18 and 35 years old in good health.

The chain couples TRBV30 to TRBJ2-6; D gene ambiguous. Germline V gene lookup returns CDR1 GTSNPN and CDR2 SVGIG (reference sequence). Trimming took off 4 bases at V and 1 base at J, with 5 bases between the two ends. The CDR3 loop spans 13 amino acids. As DNA, the CDR3 is TGTGCCTGGACAGAATCTGGGGCCAACGTCCTGACTTTC. Its protein is CAWTESGANVLTF. The variable domain in full, completed from reference TRBV30 and TRBJ2-6, reads SQTIHQWPATLVQPVGSPLSLECTVEGTSNPNLYWYRQAAGRGLQLLFYSVGIGQISSEVPQNLSASRPQDRQFILSSKKLLLSDSGFYLCAWTESGANVLTFGAGSRLTVL.

The genes are TRBV10-3 and TRBJ2-1; possibly TRBD1 for D (6 bases). CDR1 is ENHRY, CDR2 SYGVKD, per germline. V lost 8 bases to trimming and J lost 5 bases, with 10 bases between them. The length of the CDR3 is 12 residues. This CDR3 reads CAIGGQNNEQFF. The DNA of the CDR3 is TGTGCCATCGGGGGACAAAACAATGAGCAGTTCTTC.

This clone was seen just once. The sample contains more than one DNA sequence encoding this CDR3. The chain links TRBV18 to TRBJ2-7; either TRBD1 or TRBD2 may supply D (5 bases each). The germline V gene has CDR1 KGHSH and CDR2 LQKENI. This CDR3 is 14 amino acids long. Trimming pared 0 bases from V and 2 bases from J, leaving 8 bases between. CDR3 region: CASSPPGTPYEQYF. CDR3 DNA sequence: TGTGCCAGCTCACCACCGGGGACCCCCTACGAGCAGTACTTC. The whole variable domain, remainder taken from reference TRBV18 and TRBJ2-7, is NAGVMQNPRHLVRRRGQEARLRCSPMKGHSHVYWYRQLPEEGLKFMVYLQKENIIDESGMPKERFSAEFPKEGPSILRIQQVVRGDSAAYFCASSPPGTPYEQYFGPGTRLTVT.

The chain has TRBV30 and TRBJ1-5, with a possible D match to TRBD1 (6 bases). This CDR3 region has 15 residues. Germline lookup yields CDR1 GTSNPN and CDR2 SVGIG (reference sequence). V was shortened by 3 bases and J by 3 bases, with 15 bases between the two germline ends. CDR3 sequence reads: CAWRNTGSPNQPQHF. In nucleotides, the CDR3 is TGTGCCTGGAGAAACACAGGGTCCCCCAATCAGCCCCAGCATTTT.

For this clone: Other DNA sequences in this specimen translate into the identical CDR3. The chain joins TRBV5-1 to TRBJ2-5, with a possible D match to TRBD1 (5 bases). This CDR3 comprises 13 residues. The germline V and J ends were trimmed by 0 bases and 4 bases, with 7 bases remaining between them. CDR1 is SGHRS and CDR2 is YFSETQ in the germline V gene. The CDR3: CASSLGTGETQYF. The DNA for the CDR3 is TGCGCCAGCAGCTTGGGTACAGGAGAGACCCAGTACTTC. Supplemented by reference TRBV5-1 and TRBJ2-5, the full variable domain reads KAGVTQTPRYLIKTRGQQVTLSCSPISGHRSVSWYQQTPGQGLQFLFEYFSETQRNKGNFPGRFSGRQFSNSRSEMNVSTLELGDSALYLCASSLGTGETQYFGPGTRLLVL.

This clone was detected once. The chain recombines TRBV28 with TRBJ2-7, with no clear D. CDR1 is MDHEN and CDR2 is SYDVKM in the germline V gene. V was shortened by 8 bases and J by 3 bases, with 11 bases between the two germline ends. This CDR3 spans 12 amino acids. The CDR3 region has the DNA TGTGCCAGCCTCGACCGCTACTACGAGCAGTACTTC. It encodes CASLDRYYEQYF.

This clone is a singleton in its sample. The chain joins TRBV5-6 to TRBJ2-1; 7 bases line up with TRBD2. The CDR3 runs 11 residues. Germline assignment: CDR1 SGHDT and CDR2 YYEEEE. Trimming removed 2 bases from V and 13 bases from J; junction bases left unmatched: 3. CDR3 DNA: TGTGCCAGCAGCTTTGGGACTACTCAGTTCTTC. Residues: CASSFGTTQFF.

Points on this clone: Distinct nucleotide sequences in the sample also encode this CDR3. The V call is TRBV19, the J call TRBJ2-7, with D tentatively TRBD2 (5 bases). This CDR3 region has 14 residues. V lost 1 base to trimming and J lost 0 bases, with 7 bases between them. The germline CDR1 and CDR2 sequences are LNHDA and SQIVND (reference sequence). The CDR3 sequence is CASSIAGSSYEQYF. In nucleotides, the CDR3 is TGTGCCAGTAGTATAGCGGGAAGCTCCTACGAGCAGTACTTC. Supplemented by reference TRBV19 and TRBJ2-7, the full variable domain reads DGGITQSPKYLFRKEGQNVTLSCEQNLNHDAMYWYRQDPGQGLRLIYYSQIVNDFQKGDIAEGYSVSREKKESFPLTVTSAQKNPTAFYLCASSIAGSSYEQYFGPGTRLTVT.

About this clone itself: Other DNA sequences within the sample encode an identical CDR3. This chain links TRBV10-3 with TRBJ2-3; TRBD2 aligns across 8 bases. CDR1 is ENHRY, CDR2 SYGVKD, per germline. V lost 6 bases, J lost 0 bases, and 2 bases stayed unmatched. This CDR3 spans 14 amino acids. The CDR3 sequence is CAIRSGGSTDTQYF. The CDR3 nucleotides read TGTGCCATCAGAAGCGGGGGCAGCACAGATACGCAGTATTTT.

The CDR3, as DNA: TGTGCCATCAGTGAGACAGGGGGCCAAGAGACCCAGTACTTC. Amino acids: CAISETGGQETQYF. V gene TRBV10-3 combines with J gene TRBJ2-5; 8 bases fit TRBD1. This CDR3 comprises 14 residues. With 2 bases clipped from V and 1 base from J, the junction kept 0 bases outside the gene matches. Germline values: CDR1 ENHRY, CDR2 SYGVKD.

This chain links TRBV4-1 with TRBJ2-5; no clear D gene. Germline V CDR1 and CDR2: MGHRA, YSYEKL. V was pared by 6 bases and J by 5 bases, with 13 bases between. This CDR3 has 13 residues. The CDR3 bases are TGCGCCAGCAGTCCTGGAAACTGGGAGACCCAGTACTTC. It specifies CASSPGNWETQYF.

For this clone: The sample has other DNA sequences that encode this CDR3 too. The genes are TRBV18 and TRBJ2-1, with TRBD1 matching over 9 bases. From germline, CDR1 is KGHSH and CDR2 LQKENI. The length of the CDR3 is 15 residues. V lost 6 bases and J lost 5; bases outside the gene matches: 8. The CDR3 DNA sequence: TGTGCCAGCTCTCCCGGGACAGGGTTGAACAATGAGCAGTTCTTC. Its translation: CASSPGTGLNNEQFF.

The chain carries TRBV5-1 and TRBJ1-5; the D is unclear. From germline, CDR1 is SGHRS and CDR2 YFSETQ. The CDR3 totals 13 residues. Trimming pared 3 bases from V and 2 bases from J, leaving 6 bases between. CDR3 bases: TGCGCCAGCAGCTCTGCGGGCAATCAGCCCCAGCATTTT. Residues: CASSSAGNQPQHF.

This clone appeared a single time. This chain joins TRBV27 and TRBJ2-7; tentatively, D is TRBD1 (5 bases). Germline V CDR1 and CDR2: MNHEY, SMNVEV (reference sequence). Trimming took 5 bases from V and 6 from J, leaving 20 bases between them. This CDR3 has 15 amino acids. CDR3 residues: CASSRIDSTASEQYF. CDR3 sequence (DNA): TGTGCCAGCAGTCGAATTGACAGTACGGCCTCCGAGCAGTACTTC.

This clone showed up just once. This rearrangement joins TRBV12-5 to TRBJ2-5; possible D gene TRBD2, 6 bases. Trimming shortened V by 5 bases and J by 5 bases, and 18 bases separated the two germline ends. The germline gives CDR1 LGHNT, CDR2 FRNRAP. The CDR3 extends over 15 amino acids. For the CDR3, the DNA is TGTGCTAGTGGTGCCGTAGGGGTAGGAGGGGAGACCCAGTACTTC. It specifies CASGAVGVGGETQYF.

V and J are TRBV20-1 and TRBJ2-5; no firm D call. CDR3 length: 10 residues. The V gene lost 6 bases and the J gene lost 3 bases, with 5 bases spanning the gap. In germline, CDR1 is DFQATT, CDR2 SNEGSKA (reference sequence). Here the CDR3 DNA reads TGCAGTGCGCAAAAAGAGACCCAGTACTTC. This translates into CSAQKETQYF.

As concerns this clone: A much larger clone lies a single base off, so this may be a read error. The chain carries TRBV28 and TRBJ1-1, with a weak D call TRBD1 (6 bases). This CDR3 is 14 amino acids long. Germline CDR1 MDHEN, CDR2 SYDVKM. The V end lost 6 bases, the J end lost 1 base, and 12 bases lay between the germline ends. The CDR3 DNA follows: TGTGCCAGCAGACCCTGGACAGCGAACACTGAAGCTTTCTTT. It yields the protein CASRPWTANTEAFF.

This clone was seen only once. V and J are TRBV18 and TRBJ2-7, with 7 bases lining up with TRBD1. The length of the CDR3 is 15 residues. Germline V gene data show CDR1 as KGHSH and CDR2 as LQKENI. V shed 6 bases and J 1 base; nucleotides not matched to a gene: 9. The CDR3 protein is CASSPPGQRSYEQYF. Here the CDR3 DNA reads TGTGCCAGCTCGCCTCCGGGACAGAGGTCCTACGAGCAGTACTTC.